This T cell receptor (beta chain) was documented in a study of T cell repertoires in cytomegalovirus infection. V shed 5 bases and J shed 5 bases, with 28 bases lying between them. Per germline, CDR1 SGHTA and CDR2 FQGTGA. There are 19 residues in the CDR3. TCRdb recomputed calls from the reads with MiXCR, one row per CDR3 protein. This sample carries about 490,000 distinct CDR3 sequences, 15% to 20% of them seen once, and the ten largest clones take roughly a quarter. About this clonotype: A much bigger clone sits one base away, suggesting this may be a read error. In this CDR3 the conserved last residue, phenylalanine or tryptophan, is missing, so a read error is likely.

The chain employs TRBV7-3 and TRBJ2-1; a possible D gene is TRBD2 (7 bases). The TCR originated in a human donor in good health (CMV status not recorded). Some clones in this sample may be carry-over from other donors' samples. The sample taken for sequencing was CD8+ T cells from PBMCs. The CDR3 nucleotides are TGTGCCAGCAGCCCCTTGGGGATTCTTAGGGGGGGGAGGGACAATGAGCAGTTCTTA. It encodes CASSPLGILRGGRDNEQFL.